This TCR beta chain was recorded in a study of CD8 T cells in Susac syndrome (dated by TCRdb to about 2019). Broadly, across the study: Repertoire sequencing was used to test whether CD8+ T cell activation and differentiation in Susac syndrome was antigen driven. CD8+ T cell repertoire clonality was compared between about a dozen healthy donors, around 14 Susac syndrome patients and about 15 multiple sclerosis patients. What the study reported, not specific to this receptor: The TCR sequencing and HLA analysis was acknowledged to have included a relatively small number of individuals.

The CDR3 numbers 16 residues from cysteine through phenylalanine. The CDR3 DNA has 48 bases and is translated from base 1. CDR1 and CDR2, per the germline V gene (reference sequence), are GTSNPN and SVGIG. At the junction V is shortened by 3 bases and J by 0 bases, with 15 bases in between. Peripheral blood CD8+ and CD4+ T cells from healthy donors, Susac syndrome patients and multiple sclerosis patients were profiled using high-throughput TCR beta sequencing. The healthy donors served as controls matched for age and sex. CD8+ TEMRA cells were enriched by FACS, while bulk CD8+ and CD4+ T cells were purified by magnetic negative isolation. Blood was drawn into EDTA tubes, processed within 24 hours, and PBMCs were isolated by density gradient centrifugation. PBMCs intended for TCR sequencing were cryopreserved in liquid nitrogen and thawed later in a water bath at 37 degrees C. The sorted or isolated CD4+, CD8+ and CD8+ TEMRA cells had a purity of 90% or higher.

RNA was extracted with the RNeasy kit and roughly 0.5 to 1 ug was reverse transcribed using random hexamers. TCR beta CDR3 regions were amplified with the immunoSEQ multiplex PCR assay covering 54 Vbeta and 13 Jbeta segments. Bias from PCR amplification was corrected by using a synthetic template baseline for primer optimization and for computational correction. The original methods were these. Reads were annotated to V, D and J genes according to IMGT and were analyzed with immunoSEQ Analyzer, with only productive sequences retained. To calculate clonality, Shannon entropy was normalized by log2 of the number of productive unique sequences and then subtracted from one. Public and private clones were assessed among the 100 most prevalent clones of each patient and control. A clone was defined as Susac-specific if it was absent from the healthy and MS cohorts, from 1052 published viral clones and from other ImmuneACCESS disease sequences. The public reads were run again by TCRdb, first through fastp at Q25 and then through MiXCR, and only productive beta chains were kept. Each CDR3 protein appears once, grouped with its most common genes and DNA. These V and J calls originate from TCRdb's pipeline instead of the authors' own analysis. The sample table lists roughly 50,000 distinct CDR3 sequences, 80% to 95% of them with a count of one. Of the sample, 0.35% to 0.5% is held by the ten largest clones.

On this clonotype: Its target antigen remains unknown. No much larger clone exists at a distance of one base, and base qualities are not known.

The sequence links TRBV30 to TRBJ1-3; the D gene is unclear. The receptor was isolated from a human donor in good health. The specimen was CD8+ T cells from PBMCs. The nucleotide sequence reads TGTGCCTGGAGGGTGGAGGCCCTATCCTCTGGAAACACCATATATTTT. It specifies CAWRVEALSSGNTIYF.